This TCR beta chain was recorded in a study of T cells after yellow fever vaccination. Study as a whole: The SMART-Seq v4 Ultra Low Input method served to prepare the low-cell-number fractions. Broader study findings: Clones from primary vaccination mostly reappeared after the booster (around 97% CD4, approximately 86% CD8). By day 5 rather than day 15, the secondary response had peaked, though it was weaker.

The CDR3 spans 14 residues. V trimming: 6 bases; J trimming: 5 bases; junction bases outside the gene matches: 6. Germline V lookup: CDR1 LNHNV, CDR2 YYDKDF (reference sequence). A process of 5'RACE template switching, which added a universal primer site and UMIs, was used to make TCR cDNA. TCRdb redid the calling of the 5' RACE reads with MiXCR, one entry per CDR3 protein. The sample holds 500,000 to 550,000 distinct CDR3 sequences, 20% to 25% seen once. Notes on this clonotype: Its antigen remains unidentified.

The sample in question was PBMCs, obtained roughly 20 days after the first yellow fever vaccination. This sequence originates from a young man who received the YFV17D yellow fever vaccine. The chain is built from TRBV15 and TRBJ2-5; TRBD1 aligns across 10 bases. CDR3 sequence: CATRGQGTRETQYF. In nucleotides, the CDR3 is TGTGCCACCAGGGGACAGGGGACGAGGGAGACCCAGTACTTC.